One sample yielded the 2 T cell receptor beta chains listed below, sequenced in a study of blood T cell repertoires in COVID-19. TCRdb's copy holds only in-frame clones and misses some; the assay was immunoSEQ multiplex PCR. The sample shows approximately 51,000 clones, about 90% of them seen only once. Sequencing was performed on peripheral blood. The source is a woman of 80 years or more with COVID-19, enrolled during active disease.

This rearrangement joins TRBV7-2 to TRBJ1-1; 7 bases match TRBD1. Trimming took 1 base from V and 3 from J; bases not matched to a gene: 5. CDR1 is SGHTA and CDR2 is FQGNSA in the germline V gene. CDR3 length: 15 residues. The DNA of the CDR3 is TGTGCCAGCAGCTTAGAACCCAGGGGGGACACTGAAGCTTTCTTT. This sequence encodes CASSLEPRGDTEAFF.

The chain couples TRBV7-2 to TRBJ1-5; D perhaps matches TRBD1 (5 bases). Trimming took 1 base from V and 6 from J, leaving 16 bases between them. Germline V lookup: CDR1 SGHTA, CDR2 FQGNSA. The CDR3 loop spans 16 amino acids. DNA for the CDR3: TGTGCCAGCAGCTTAGGGGACGGGGTCGGGGGTCAGCCCCAGCATTTT. It is translated as CASSLGDGVGGQPQHF.